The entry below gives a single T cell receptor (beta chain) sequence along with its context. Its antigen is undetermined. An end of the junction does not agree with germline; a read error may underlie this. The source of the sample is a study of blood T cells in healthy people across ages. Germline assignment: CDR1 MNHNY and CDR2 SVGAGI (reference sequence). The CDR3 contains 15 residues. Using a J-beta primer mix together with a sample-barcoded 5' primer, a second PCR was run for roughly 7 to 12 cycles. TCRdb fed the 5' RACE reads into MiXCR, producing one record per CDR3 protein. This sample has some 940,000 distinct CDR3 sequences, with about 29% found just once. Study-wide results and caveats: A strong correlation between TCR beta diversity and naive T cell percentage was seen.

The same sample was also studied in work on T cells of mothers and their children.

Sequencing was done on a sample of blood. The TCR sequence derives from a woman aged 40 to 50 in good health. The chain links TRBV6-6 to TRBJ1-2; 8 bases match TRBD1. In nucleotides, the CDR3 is TGTGCCAGCAGGGCGACAGGGGAGGGTAACTATGGCCACACCTTC. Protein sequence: CASRATGEGNYGHTF.